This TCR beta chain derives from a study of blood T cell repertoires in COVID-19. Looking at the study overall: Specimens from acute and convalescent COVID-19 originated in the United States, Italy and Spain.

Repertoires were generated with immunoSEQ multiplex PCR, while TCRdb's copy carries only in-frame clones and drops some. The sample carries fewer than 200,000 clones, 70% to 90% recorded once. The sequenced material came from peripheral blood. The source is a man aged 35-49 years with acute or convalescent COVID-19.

In DNA form, the CDR3 reads TGTGCCAGCAGCCCCCTGACAGGGGGGCACTACGAGCAGTACTTC. Translating gives CASSPLTGGHYEQYF. The chain links TRBV5-5 to TRBJ2-7; 9 nucleotides agree with TRBD1. Looked up from germline, CDR1 is SGHKS and CDR2 is YYEKEE (reference sequence). The V segment lost 4 bases and the J segment 3 bases; nucleotides outside the gene matches: 8. The CDR3 runs to 15 residues. The whole variable domain, remainder taken from reference TRBV5-5 and TRBJ2-7, is DAGVTQSPTHLIKTRGQQVTLRCSPISGHKSVSWYQQVLGQGPQFIFQYYEKEERGRGNFPDRFSARQFPNYSSELNVNALLLGDSALYLCASSPLTGGHYEQYFGPGTRLTVT.